In its sample, the clone carrying this T cell receptor (beta chain) was seen many times. These data are taken from a study of T cells in Graves' hyperthyroidism and ophthalmopathy. The CDR3 length is 14 residues. Germline CDR1 reads MNHEY; CDR2 reads SVGEGT. The ends were cut back, 7 bases at V and 1 base at J, with 11 bases in the middle. The source material, RNA transcripts, was used to amplify TCR beta CDR3 regions. HTBI primers drove first-round RT-PCR of the TCR CDR3. TCRdb reprocessed the multiplex PCR reads with MiXCR, giving one entry per CDR3 protein. Of 550,000 to 700,000 distinct CDR3 sequences in the sample, about 45% are singletons; the top ten hold around 20%.

The sample was peripheral blood or thyroid tissue (not recorded which). The sequence was collected from an adult woman with Graves' disease, either hyperthyroidism or ophthalmopathy (not recorded which). This chain connects TRBV6-2 or TRBV6-3 to TRBJ1-5; D may be TRBD1 (5 bases). CDR3 sequence (DNA): TGTGCCAGCAAGGTAGGGGCGAGCAATCAGCCCCAGCATTTT. Translated: CASKVGASNQPQHF.